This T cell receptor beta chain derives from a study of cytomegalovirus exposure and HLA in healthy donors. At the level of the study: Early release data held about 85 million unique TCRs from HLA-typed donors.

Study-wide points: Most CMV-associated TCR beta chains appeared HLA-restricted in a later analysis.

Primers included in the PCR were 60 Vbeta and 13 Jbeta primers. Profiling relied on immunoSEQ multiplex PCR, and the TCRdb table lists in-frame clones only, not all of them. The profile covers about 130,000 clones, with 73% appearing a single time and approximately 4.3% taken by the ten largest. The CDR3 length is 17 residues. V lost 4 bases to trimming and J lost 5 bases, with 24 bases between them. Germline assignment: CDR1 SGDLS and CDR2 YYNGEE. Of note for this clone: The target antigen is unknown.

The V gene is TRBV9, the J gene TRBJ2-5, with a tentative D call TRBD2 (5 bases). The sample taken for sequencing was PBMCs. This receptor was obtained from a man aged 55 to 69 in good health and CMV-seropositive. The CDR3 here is CASSRKRVPGTGETQYF. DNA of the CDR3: TGTGCCAGCAGCCGTAAAAGAGTGCCGGGAACCGGGGAGACCCAGTACTTC.